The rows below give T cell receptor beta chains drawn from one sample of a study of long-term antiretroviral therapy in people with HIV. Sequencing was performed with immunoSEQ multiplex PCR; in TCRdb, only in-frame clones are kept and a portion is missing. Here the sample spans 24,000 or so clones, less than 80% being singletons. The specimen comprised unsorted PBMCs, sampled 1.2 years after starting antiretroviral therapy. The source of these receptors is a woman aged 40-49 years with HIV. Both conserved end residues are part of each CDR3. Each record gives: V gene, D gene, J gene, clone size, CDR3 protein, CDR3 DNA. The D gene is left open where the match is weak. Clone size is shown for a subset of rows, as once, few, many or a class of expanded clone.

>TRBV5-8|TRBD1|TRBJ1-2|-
CASSLSGDRANYGYTF
TGTGCCAGCAGCTTGAGCGGGGACAGAGCTAACTATGGCTACACCTTC
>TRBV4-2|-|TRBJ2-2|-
CASNLGGGEAGELFF
TGTGCCAGCAACCTAGGGGGGGGAGAGGCCGGGGAGCTGTTTTTT
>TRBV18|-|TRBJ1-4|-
CASSPSGERQTSNEKLFF
TGTGCCAGCTCACCATCGGGTGAGCGACAGACCTCCAATGAAAAACTGTTTTTT
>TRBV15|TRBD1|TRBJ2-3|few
CATSPTGRRDTQYF
TGTGCCACCAGCCCGACAGGGCGTAGAGATACGCAGTATTTT
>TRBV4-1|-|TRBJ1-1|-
CASSQAIIPWQGDQNTEAFF
TGCGCCAGCAGCCAGGCGATAATACCGTGGCAGGGTGACCAAAACACTGAAGCTTTCTTT
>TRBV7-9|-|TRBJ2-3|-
CASSLGTDTQYF
TGTGCCAGCAGCTTAGGCACAGATACGCAGTATTTT
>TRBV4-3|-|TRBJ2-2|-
CASSQDSSAFTGELFF
TGCGCCAGCAGCCAAGATTCTAGTGCCTTCACCGGGGAGCTGTTTTTT
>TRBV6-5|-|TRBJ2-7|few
CASSSTGVLRQYF
TGTGCCAGCAGTAGCACCGGGGTACTGAGGCAGTACTTC
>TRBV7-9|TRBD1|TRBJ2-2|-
CASLRGTAQTGELFF
TGTGCCAGCCTCAGGGGGACGGCCCAAACCGGGGAGCTGTTTTTT
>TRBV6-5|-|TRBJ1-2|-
CASSYSGRTNYGYTF
TGTGCCAGCAGTTACTCAGGCAGAACTAACTATGGCTACACCTTC
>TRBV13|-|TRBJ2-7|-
CASSLSTDPQYEQYF
TGTGCCAGCAGCTTATCGACAGACCCGCAATACGAGCAGTACTTC
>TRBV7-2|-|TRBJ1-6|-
CASSLRPGGLGSPLHF
TGTGCCAGCAGCTTAAGGCCGGGGGGGTTAGGTTCACCCCTCCACTTT
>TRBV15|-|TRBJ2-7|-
CATSSDMGAYEQYF
TGTGCCACCAGCAGTGACATGGGGGCATACGAGCAGTACTTC
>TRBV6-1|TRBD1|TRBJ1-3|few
CALGQGGTGNTIYF
TGTGCCCTCGGACAGGGTGGAACTGGAAACACCATATATTTT
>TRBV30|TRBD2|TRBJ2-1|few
CAWRKLAGGVGDEQFF
TGTGCCTGGAGGAAATTAGCGGGGGGGGTCGGCGATGAGCAGTTCTTC
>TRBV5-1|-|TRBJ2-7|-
CASSTGGTYEQYF
TGCGCCAGCAGCACAGGAGGGACATACGAGCAGTACTTC
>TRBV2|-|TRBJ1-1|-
CAITGPYEEAFF
TGTGCCATCACAGGGCCCTATGAAGAAGCTTTCTTT
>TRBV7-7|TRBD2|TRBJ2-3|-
CASSFSLAGGPGADTQYF
TGTGCCAGCAGCTTCTCACTAGCGGGAGGGCCTGGGGCAGATACGCAGTATTTT
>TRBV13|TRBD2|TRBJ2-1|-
CASSSGTSGVYNEQFF
TGTGCCAGCAGCTCGGGGACTAGCGGGGTCTACAATGAGCAGTTCTTC
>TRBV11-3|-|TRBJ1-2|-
CAGGGLANYGYTF
TGTGCTGGTGGAGGGCTAGCTAACTATGGCTACACCTTC
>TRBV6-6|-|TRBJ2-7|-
CASRWTGGIHEQYF
TGTGCCAGCAGGTGGACAGGAGGGATCCACGAGCAGTACTTC
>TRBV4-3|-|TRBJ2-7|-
CASSQETVGYEQYF
TGCGCCAGCAGCCAAGAGACGGTAGGGTACGAGCAGTACTTC
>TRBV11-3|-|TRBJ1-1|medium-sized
CASSLEGWLTEAFF
TGTGCCAGCAGCTTAGAAGGGTGGTTAACTGAAGCTTTCTTT
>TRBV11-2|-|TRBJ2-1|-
CASSSRGGQDNEQFF
TGTGCCAGCAGCTCCCGAGGAGGGCAGGACAATGAGCAGTTCTTC
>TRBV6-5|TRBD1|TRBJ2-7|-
CASSLTGDDEQYF
TGTGCCAGCAGTTTGACAGGGGACGACGAGCAGTACTTC
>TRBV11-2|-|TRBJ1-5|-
CASSQGSGNQPQHF
TGTGCCAGCAGCCAGGGCTCCGGAAATCAGCCCCAGCATTTT
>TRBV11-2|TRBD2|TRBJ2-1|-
CASSLGGRGRYNEQFF
TGTGCCAGCAGCTTAGGGGGGAGGGGCCGGTACAATGAGCAGTTCTTC
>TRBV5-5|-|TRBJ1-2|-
CASSLAPGYYGYTF
TGTGCCAGCAGCTTGGCACCGGGTTACTATGGCTACACCTTC
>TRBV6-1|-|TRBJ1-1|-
CASGEWNTEAFF
TGTGCCAGCGGGGAATGGAACACTGAAGCTTTCTTT
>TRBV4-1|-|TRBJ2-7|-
CASSQDLSTEYEQYF
TGCGCCAGCAGCCAAGACCTATCAACAGAATACGAGCAGTACTTC
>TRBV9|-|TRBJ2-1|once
CASSVGGSGYNEQFF
TGTGCCAGCAGCGTAGGGGGTAGCGGTTACAATGAGCAGTTCTTC
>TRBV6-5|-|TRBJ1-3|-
CATYPDGSRNTIYF
TGTGCCACTTACCCCGACGGGTCTAGAAACACCATATATTTT
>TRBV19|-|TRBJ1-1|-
CASSTGRTRGTEAFF
TGTGCCAGTAGTACAGGACGGACCCGAGGAACTGAAGCTTTCTTT
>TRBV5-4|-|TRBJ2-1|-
CASSPSSPGLRDNEQFF
TGTGCCAGCAGCCCATCGTCGCCGGGACTGAGAGACAATGAGCAGTTCTTC
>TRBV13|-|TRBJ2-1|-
CASSTLLRSYSYNEQFF
TGTGCCAGCAGCACCCTTTTGCGAAGCTACTCCTACAATGAGCAGTTCTTC
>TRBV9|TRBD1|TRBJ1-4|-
CASSFDRGSGKLFF
TGTGCCAGCAGCTTCGACAGGGGGTCGGGAAAACTGTTTTTT
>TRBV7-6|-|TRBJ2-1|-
CASSLNNEQFF
TGTGCCAGCAGCCTGAATAATGAGCAGTTCTTC